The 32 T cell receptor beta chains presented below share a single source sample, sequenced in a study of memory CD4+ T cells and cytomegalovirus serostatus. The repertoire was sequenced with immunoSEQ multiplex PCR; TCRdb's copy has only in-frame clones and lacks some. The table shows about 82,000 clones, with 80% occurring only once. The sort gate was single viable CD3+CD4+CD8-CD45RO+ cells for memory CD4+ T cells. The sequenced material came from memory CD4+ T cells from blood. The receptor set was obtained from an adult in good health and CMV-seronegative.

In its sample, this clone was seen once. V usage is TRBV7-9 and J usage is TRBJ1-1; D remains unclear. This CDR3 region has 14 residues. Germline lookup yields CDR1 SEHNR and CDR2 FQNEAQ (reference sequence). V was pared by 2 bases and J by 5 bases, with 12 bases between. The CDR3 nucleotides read TGTGCCAGCAGCTTACTTCGGGCGGGTACTGAAGCTTTCTTT. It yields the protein CASSLLRAGTEAFF.

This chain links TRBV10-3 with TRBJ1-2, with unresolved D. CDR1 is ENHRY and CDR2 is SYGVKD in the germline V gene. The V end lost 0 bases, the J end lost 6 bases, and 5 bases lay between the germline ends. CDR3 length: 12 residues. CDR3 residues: CAISESEDGYTF. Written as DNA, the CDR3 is TGTGCCATCAGTGAGTCGGAGGATGGCTACACCTTC.

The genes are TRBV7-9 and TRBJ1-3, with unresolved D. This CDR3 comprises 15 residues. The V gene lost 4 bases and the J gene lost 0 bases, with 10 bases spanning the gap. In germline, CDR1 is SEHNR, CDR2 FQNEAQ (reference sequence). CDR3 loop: CASSYSYSSGNTIYF. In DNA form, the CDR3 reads TGTGCCAGCAGCTATAGTTACTCCTCTGGAAACACCATATATTTT.

The CDR3 nucleotides are TGTGCCATCTCTGACACGGACCCGAGGGACACTGAAGCTTTCTTT. Protein sequence: CAISDTDPRDTEAFF. This chain joins TRBV10-3 and TRBJ1-1; D uncertain. The CDR3 sequence is 15 residues long. The germline CDR1 and CDR2 sequences are ENHRY and SYGVKD. Trimming shortened V by 8 bases and J by 3 bases, and 19 bases separated the two germline ends.

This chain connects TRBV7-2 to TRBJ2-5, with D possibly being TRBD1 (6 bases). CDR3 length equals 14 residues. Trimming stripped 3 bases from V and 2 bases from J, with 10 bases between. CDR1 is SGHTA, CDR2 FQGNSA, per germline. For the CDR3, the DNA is TGTGCCAGCAGCTTCCAACAGGGACAAGAGACCCAGTACTTC. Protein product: CASSFQQGQETQYF. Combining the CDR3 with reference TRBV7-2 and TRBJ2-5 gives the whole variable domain GAGVSQSPSNKVTEKGKDVELRCDPISGHTALYWYRQSLGQGLEFLIYFQGNSAPDKSGLPSDRFSAERTGGSVSTLTIQRTQQEDSAVYLCASSFQQGQETQYFGPGTRLLVL.

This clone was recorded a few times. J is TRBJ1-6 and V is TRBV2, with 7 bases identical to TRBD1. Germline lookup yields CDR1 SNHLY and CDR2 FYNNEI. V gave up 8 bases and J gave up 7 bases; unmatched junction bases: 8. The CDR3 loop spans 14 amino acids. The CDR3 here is CASHAQGRNSPLHF. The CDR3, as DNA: TGTGCCAGCCATGCACAGGGGCGAAATTCACCCCTCCACTTT.

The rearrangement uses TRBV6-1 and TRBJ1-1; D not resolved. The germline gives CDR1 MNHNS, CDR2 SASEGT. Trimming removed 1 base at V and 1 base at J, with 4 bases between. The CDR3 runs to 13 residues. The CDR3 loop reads CASSEDPNTEAFF. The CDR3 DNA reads TGTGCCAGCAGTGAAGATCCGAACACTGAAGCTTTCTTT.

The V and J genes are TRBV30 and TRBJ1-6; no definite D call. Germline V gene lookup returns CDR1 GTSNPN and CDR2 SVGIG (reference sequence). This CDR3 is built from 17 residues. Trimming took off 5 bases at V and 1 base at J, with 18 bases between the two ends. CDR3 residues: CAWCGWADSSYNSPLHF. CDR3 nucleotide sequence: TGTGCCTGGTGCGGTTGGGCGGACTCTTCCTATAATTCACCCCTCCACTTT.

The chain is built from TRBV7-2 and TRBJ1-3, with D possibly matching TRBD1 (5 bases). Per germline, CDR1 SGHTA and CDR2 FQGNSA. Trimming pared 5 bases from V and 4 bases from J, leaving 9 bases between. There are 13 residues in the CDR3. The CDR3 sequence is CASSAGLGNTIYF. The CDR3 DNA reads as TGTGCCAGCAGCGCAGGGCTCGGAAACACCATATATTTT.

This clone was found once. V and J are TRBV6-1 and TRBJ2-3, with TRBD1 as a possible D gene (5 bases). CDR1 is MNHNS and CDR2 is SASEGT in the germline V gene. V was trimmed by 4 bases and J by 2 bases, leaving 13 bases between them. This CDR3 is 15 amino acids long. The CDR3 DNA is TGTGCCAGCAGTGGTACCTCAGGGAACACAGATACGCAGTATTTT. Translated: CASSGTSGNTDTQYF.

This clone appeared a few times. The CDR3 reads CASSLGVASNQPQHF. Here the CDR3 DNA reads TGTGCCAGCAGCTTAGGAGTGGCGAGCAATCAGCCCCAGCATTTT. This chain connects TRBV7-2 to TRBJ1-5; D gene unclear. The CDR3 totals 15 residues. Germline values: CDR1 SGHTA, CDR2 FQGNSA. V was cut by 1 base and J by 1 base, with 8 bases left in between. Variable domain in full (rest from reference TRBV7-2 and TRBJ1-5): GAGVSQSPSNKVTEKGKDVELRCDPISGHTALYWYRQSLGQGLEFLIYFQGNSAPDKSGLPSDRFSAERTGGSVSTLTIQRTQQEDSAVYLCASSLGVASNQPQHFGDGTRLSIL.

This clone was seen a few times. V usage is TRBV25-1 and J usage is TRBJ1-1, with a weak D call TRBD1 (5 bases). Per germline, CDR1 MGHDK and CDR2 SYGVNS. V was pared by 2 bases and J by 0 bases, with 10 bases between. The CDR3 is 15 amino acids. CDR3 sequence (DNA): TGTGCCAGCAGTGAACAGGGAGAACTGAACACTGAAGCTTTCTTT. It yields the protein CASSEQGELNTEAFF.

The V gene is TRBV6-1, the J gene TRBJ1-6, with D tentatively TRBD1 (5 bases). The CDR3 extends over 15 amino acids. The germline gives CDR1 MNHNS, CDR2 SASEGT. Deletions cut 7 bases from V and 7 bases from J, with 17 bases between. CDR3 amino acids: CASNNGQGRNSPLHF. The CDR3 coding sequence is TGTGCCAGCAACAACGGCCAGGGTCGCAATTCACCCCTCCACTTT.

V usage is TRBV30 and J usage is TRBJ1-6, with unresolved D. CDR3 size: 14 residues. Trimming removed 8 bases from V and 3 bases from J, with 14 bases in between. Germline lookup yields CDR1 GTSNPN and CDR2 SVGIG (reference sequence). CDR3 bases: TGTGCCACCCAAACCGGGATCTATAATTCACCCCTCCACTTT. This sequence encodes CATQTGIYNSPLHF.

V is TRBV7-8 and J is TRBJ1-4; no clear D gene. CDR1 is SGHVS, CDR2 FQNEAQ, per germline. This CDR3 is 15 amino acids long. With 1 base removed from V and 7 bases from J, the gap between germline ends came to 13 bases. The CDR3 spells CASSLVGSESEKLFF. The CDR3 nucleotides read TGTGCCAGCAGCTTAGTTGGATCAGAGAGTGAAAAACTGTTTTTT.

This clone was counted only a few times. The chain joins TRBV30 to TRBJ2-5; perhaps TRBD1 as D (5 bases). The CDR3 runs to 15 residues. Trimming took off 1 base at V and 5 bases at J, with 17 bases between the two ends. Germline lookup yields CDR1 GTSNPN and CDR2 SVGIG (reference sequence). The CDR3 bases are TGTGCCTGGAGTGGTCGTCAGGGTAATTCGGAGACCCAGTACTTC. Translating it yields CAWSGRQGNSETQYF.

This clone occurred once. CDR3 DNA: TGTGCCAGCAGCTTAGAAGGTGGCGAGCAGTACTTC. Amino acids: CASSLEGGEQYF. The chain is built from TRBV11-2 and TRBJ2-7, with D hard to call. Trimming cost V 0 bases and J 6 bases, with 6 bases left between them. This CDR3 comprises 12 residues. Germline lookup yields CDR1 SGHAT and CDR2 FQNNGV.

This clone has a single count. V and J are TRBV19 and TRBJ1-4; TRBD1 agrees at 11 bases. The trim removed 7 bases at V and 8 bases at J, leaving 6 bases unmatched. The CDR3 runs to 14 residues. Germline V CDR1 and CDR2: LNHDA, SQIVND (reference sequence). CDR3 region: CASTSDRGLEKLFF. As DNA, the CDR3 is TGTGCCAGTACCTCGGACAGGGGGCTCGAAAAACTGTTTTTT.

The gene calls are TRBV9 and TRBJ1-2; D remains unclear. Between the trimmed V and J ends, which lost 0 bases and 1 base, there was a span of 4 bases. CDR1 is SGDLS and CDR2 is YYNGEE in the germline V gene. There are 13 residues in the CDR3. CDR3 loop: CASSVEDNYGYTF. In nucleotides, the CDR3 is TGTGCCAGCAGCGTAGAGGATAACTATGGCTACACCTTC.

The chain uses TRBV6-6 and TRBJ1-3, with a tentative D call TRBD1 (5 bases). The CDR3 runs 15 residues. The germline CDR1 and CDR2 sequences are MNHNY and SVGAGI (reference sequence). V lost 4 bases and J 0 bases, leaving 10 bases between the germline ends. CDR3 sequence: CASSLRQGSGNTIYF. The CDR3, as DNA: TGTGCCAGCAGTTTGAGGCAGGGCTCTGGAAACACCATATATTTT.

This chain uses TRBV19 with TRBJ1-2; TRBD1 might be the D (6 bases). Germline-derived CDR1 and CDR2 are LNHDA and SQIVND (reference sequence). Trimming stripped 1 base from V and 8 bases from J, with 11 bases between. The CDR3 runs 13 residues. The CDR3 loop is CASSIVGGGGYTF. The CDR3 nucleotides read TGTGCCAGTAGTATAGTAGGGGGTGGAGGCTACACCTTC.

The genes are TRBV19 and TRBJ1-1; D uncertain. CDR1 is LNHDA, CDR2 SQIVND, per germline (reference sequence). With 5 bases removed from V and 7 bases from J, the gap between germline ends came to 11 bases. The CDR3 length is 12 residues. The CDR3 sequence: CASSRHFDEAFF. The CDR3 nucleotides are TGTGCCAGTAGTCGGCACTTCGATGAAGCTTTCTTT.

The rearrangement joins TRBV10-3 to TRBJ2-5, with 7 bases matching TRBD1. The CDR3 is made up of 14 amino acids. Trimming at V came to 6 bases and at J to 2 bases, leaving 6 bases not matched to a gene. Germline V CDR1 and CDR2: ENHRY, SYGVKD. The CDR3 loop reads CAISPGDRQETQYF. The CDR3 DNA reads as TGTGCCATCAGCCCTGGGGACAGACAAGAGACCCAGTACTTC.

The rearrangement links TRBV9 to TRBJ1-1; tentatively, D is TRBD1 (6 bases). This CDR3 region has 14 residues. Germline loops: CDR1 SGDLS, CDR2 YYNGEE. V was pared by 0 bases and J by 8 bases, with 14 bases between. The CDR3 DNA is TGTGCCAGCAGCGTAGCGGGGCAGGGGACCGAAGCTTTCTTT. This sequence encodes CASSVAGQGTEAFF.

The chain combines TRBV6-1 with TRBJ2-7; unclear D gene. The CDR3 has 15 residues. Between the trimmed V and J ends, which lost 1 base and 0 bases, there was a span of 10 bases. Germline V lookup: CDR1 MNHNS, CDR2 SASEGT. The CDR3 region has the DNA TGTGCCAGCAGTGAAGGGGCAGCTACCTCCTACGAGCAGTACTTC. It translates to CASSEGAATSYEQYF.

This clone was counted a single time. CDR3 nucleotides: TGTGCCATCAGCTGGGACAGCACAGATACGCAGTATTTT. Translating it yields CAISWDSTDTQYF. This chain links TRBV10-3 with TRBJ2-3; D tentatively fits TRBD1 or TRBD2 (5 bases each). Germline V lookup: CDR1 ENHRY, CDR2 SYGVKD. This CDR3 comprises 13 residues. V was pared by 6 bases and J by 0 bases, with 7 bases between.

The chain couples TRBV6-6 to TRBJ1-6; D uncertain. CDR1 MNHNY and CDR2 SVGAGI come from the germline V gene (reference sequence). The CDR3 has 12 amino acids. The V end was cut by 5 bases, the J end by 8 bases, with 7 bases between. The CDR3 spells CASSPPDSPLHF. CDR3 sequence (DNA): TGTGCCAGCAGTCCCCCTGATTCACCCCTCCACTTT.

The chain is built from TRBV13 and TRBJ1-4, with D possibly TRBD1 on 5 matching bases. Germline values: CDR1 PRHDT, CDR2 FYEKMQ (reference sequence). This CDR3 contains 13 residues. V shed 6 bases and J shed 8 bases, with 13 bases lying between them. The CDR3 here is CASRRGVWEKLFF. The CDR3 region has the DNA TGTGCCAGCAGACGAGGGGTTTGGGAAAAACTGTTTTTT.

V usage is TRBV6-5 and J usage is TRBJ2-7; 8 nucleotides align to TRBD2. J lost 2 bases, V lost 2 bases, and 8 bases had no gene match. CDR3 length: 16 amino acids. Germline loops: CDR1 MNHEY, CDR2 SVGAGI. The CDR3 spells CASSYGLRGGTYEQYF. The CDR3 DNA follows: TGTGCCAGCAGTTACGGCTTACGGGGGGGTACCTACGAGCAGTACTTC.

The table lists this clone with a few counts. This CDR3 reads CASSWTHLRETQYF. The CDR3 nucleotides read TGTGCCAGCAGCTGGACACACCTCAGGGAGACCCAGTACTTC. This chain links TRBV7-6 with TRBJ2-5; D is perhaps TRBD1 (5 bases). The ends were cut back, 4 bases at V and 5 bases at J, with 14 bases in the middle. Germline V lookup: CDR1 SGHVS, CDR2 FNYEAQ. This CDR3 spans 14 amino acids.

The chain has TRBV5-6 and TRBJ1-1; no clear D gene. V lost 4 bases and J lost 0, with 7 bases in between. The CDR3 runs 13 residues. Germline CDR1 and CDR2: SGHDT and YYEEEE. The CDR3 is CASSPGLNTEAFF. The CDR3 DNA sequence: TGTGCCAGCAGCCCAGGATTGAACACTGAAGCTTTCTTT.

Written as DNA, the CDR3 is TGTGCCAGCAGTTCAGGGACAGGGGCTTACAATGAGCAGTTCTTC. The encoded protein is CASSSGTGAYNEQFF. This chain links TRBV6-5 with TRBJ2-1; 10 nucleotides line up with TRBD1. Trimming cost V 4 bases and J 4 bases; bases outside gene matches: 4. The CDR3 covers 15 residues. CDR1 is MNHEY, CDR2 SVGAGI, per germline.